This T cell receptor (beta chain) appears in the sequencing data of a study of PD-L1 blockade in urothelial cancer. Background on the study: Analysis of the blood was performed 3 weeks (second dose) and 6 weeks after treatment start. T cells were recovered from blood samples at a median of roughly 150,000.

Germline V CDR1 and CDR2: MGHDK, SYGVNS. V lost 8 bases, J lost 3 bases, and 6 bases stayed unmatched. The CDR3 is made up of 13 amino acids. TCRdb's table, derived via immunoSEQ multiplex PCR, lists solely in-frame clones and lacks some. The sample has about 76,000 clones, about 91% seen once. Time point given: peripheral blood 6 weeks after treatment start. This clone was picked up a small number of times. The sequence was collected from a woman of 80 years or more with urothelial cancer. The sequencing used PBMCs, collected around atezolizumab (anti-PD-L1) treatment. V and J are TRBV25-1 and TRBJ2-7, with 8 bases matching TRBD1. The chain's CDR3 is CASVDRESYEQYF. The DNA of the CDR3 is TGTGCCAGCGTGGACAGGGAAAGCTACGAGCAGTACTTC.